Listed below are T cell receptor beta chains from one sample, sequenced in a study of shared T cell receptors in the human thymus. The method was immunoSEQ multiplex PCR; TCRdb's version includes in-frame clones alone and lacks a portion of them. The sample holds hundreds of thousands of clones; around 87% are singletons and the top ten take about 0.0094%. The same data also went into a second study, on human thymus T cells.

Sample: thymocytes. These TCRs come from a boy younger than two with a congenital heart defect. Each CDR3 is given without its conserved first and last residue. Clone sizes are given selectively: once, few, many, or a class where the clone is expanded.

abundance: .; v_gene: TRBV28; CDR3aa: ASSSRDRGCQPQH
abundance: .; v_gene: TRBV4-3; CDR3aa: ASSQDLGFEGTAYEQY
abundance: .; v_gene: TRBV5-1; CDR3aa: ASTTSGGSYYNEQF
abundance: .; v_gene: TRBV5-6; CDR3aa: ASSPMTGGTVSYEQY
abundance: .; v_gene: TRBV4-2; CDR3aa: ASSQNRVGRYGYT
abundance: .; v_gene: TRBV4-2; CDR3aa: ASSQDGGLTDTQY
abundance: .; v_gene: TRBV5-1; CDR3aa: ASSLGGQETYEQY
abundance: .; v_gene: TRBV28; CDR3aa: ASTGAWRDTEAF
abundance: .; v_gene: TRBV5-1; CDR3aa: ASHGQGQNYGYT
abundance: .; v_gene: TRBV4-3; CDR3aa: ASSPKGLAGVSTDTQY
abundance: .; v_gene: TRBV15; CDR3aa: ATGRQAPYEQY
abundance: once; v_gene: TRBV6-5; CDR3aa: ASSYLDTDTQY
abundance: .; v_gene: TRBV10-3; CDR3aa: AISESRGSYGYT
abundance: few; v_gene: TRBV5-1; CDR3aa: ASSEGQGRGNNEQF
abundance: .; v_gene: TRBV9; CDR3aa: ASSILGAGDVTGELF
abundance: once; v_gene: TRBV14; CDR3aa: ASRQGGVNTEAF
abundance: .; v_gene: TRBV28; CDR3aa: ASRGDRAVYCGANVLT
abundance: .; v_gene: TRBV10-2; CDR3aa: ATSGRSTDTQY
abundance: .; v_gene: TRBV6-7; CDR3aa: ASRQSLSGGNYSNQPQH
abundance: .; v_gene: TRBV6-5; CDR3aa: ASSGGEPLDEQY
abundance: .; v_gene: TRBV28; CDR3aa: ASSQGTLHNQPQH
abundance: .; v_gene: TRBV5-6; CDR3aa: ASSFGRGSISYEQY
abundance: .; v_gene: TRBV2; CDR3aa: ASRGHLAGGPNEQF
abundance: .; v_gene: TRBV27; CDR3aa: ASSLDPRGQVYGYT
abundance: .; v_gene: TRBV12-5; CDR3aa: ASGLGPGTVSGPYEQY
abundance: .; v_gene: TRBV4-1; CDR3aa: ASSQATGTRKETQY
abundance: .; v_gene: TRBV9; CDR3aa: ASSERTSTDTQY
abundance: .; v_gene: TRBV28; CDR3aa: ASSFGGNNHTDTQY
abundance: .; v_gene: TRBV5-1; CDR3aa: ASSLSGRSTDTQY